Listed here are 5 T cell receptor beta chains from one sample, sequenced in a study of blood T cell repertoires in COVID-19 (dated by TCRdb to about 2020). Library preparation was by the immunoSEQ multiplex PCR assay. The clones in this table, taken by TCRdb from immuneACCESS, are in-frame only. Not every clone is retained; where verified, under half of the shortfall comes from an unresolved V gene, and the cause of the rest is unknown. The sample table lists approximately 380,000 clones, approximately 90% of them with a count of one. The ten biggest clones cover 1.2% of the sample. Sequencing was carried out using PBMCs or T cells enriched from blood (not recorded which). Receptor source: a woman aged 18-30 years who had recovered from COVID-19.

This chain uses TRBV6-5 with TRBJ1-3; D possibly corresponds to TRBD1 (5 bases). CDR3 length: 14 amino acids. CDR1 is MNHEY and CDR2 is SVGAGI in the germline V gene. Trimming cost V 7 bases and J 4 bases, with 14 bases left between them. Written as DNA, the CDR3 is TGTGCCAGCACCCTCGGGGGGGGAGGAAACACCATATATTTT. Protein product: CASTLGGGGNTIYF.

This chain joins TRBV19 and TRBJ2-3, with D possibly TRBD2 on 6 matching bases. The CDR3 is 15 amino acids. The V gene's germline CDR1 is LNHDA and CDR2 SQIVND (reference sequence). V was pared by 6 bases and J by 2 bases, with 15 bases between. The chain's CDR3 is CASRKTGGVTDTQYF. For the CDR3, the DNA is TGTGCCAGTAGAAAAACCGGGGGAGTCACAGATACGCAGTATTTT.

The chain combines TRBV9 with TRBJ2-5; tentative D call: TRBD1 (9 bases). Trimming stripped 3 bases from V and 5 bases from J, with 17 bases between. Germline-derived CDR1 and CDR2 are SGDLS and YYNGEE. CDR3 length: 15 amino acids. In DNA form, the CDR3 reads TGTGCCAGCAGCGAGCGGGGGACAGGGCTGGAGACCCAGTACTTC. Amino acid sequence: CASSERGTGLETQYF.

The CDR3 nucleotides are TGCGCCAGCAGGGCAGCGGGGATAGACAATGAGCAGTTCTTC. It specifies CASRAAGIDNEQFF. This sequence joins TRBV5-1 and TRBJ2-1; TRBD2 matches at 7 bases. With V trimmed by 5 bases and J by 5 bases, 7 bases remained unmatched. CDR3 length equals 14 residues. Germline assignment: CDR1 SGHRS and CDR2 YFSETQ.

On this clone: Other DNA sequences of this sample code for an identical CDR3. The J gene is TRBJ2-3, the V gene TRBV18; unclear D gene. Germline V gene sequence: CDR1 KGHSH, CDR2 LQKENI. Trimming removed 0 bases at V and 1 base at J, with 5 bases between. This CDR3 has 14 amino acids. The CDR3 DNA reads as TGTGCCAGCTCACCACCTCAGGGCACAGATACGCAGTATTTT. Translation: CASSPPQGTDTQYF.